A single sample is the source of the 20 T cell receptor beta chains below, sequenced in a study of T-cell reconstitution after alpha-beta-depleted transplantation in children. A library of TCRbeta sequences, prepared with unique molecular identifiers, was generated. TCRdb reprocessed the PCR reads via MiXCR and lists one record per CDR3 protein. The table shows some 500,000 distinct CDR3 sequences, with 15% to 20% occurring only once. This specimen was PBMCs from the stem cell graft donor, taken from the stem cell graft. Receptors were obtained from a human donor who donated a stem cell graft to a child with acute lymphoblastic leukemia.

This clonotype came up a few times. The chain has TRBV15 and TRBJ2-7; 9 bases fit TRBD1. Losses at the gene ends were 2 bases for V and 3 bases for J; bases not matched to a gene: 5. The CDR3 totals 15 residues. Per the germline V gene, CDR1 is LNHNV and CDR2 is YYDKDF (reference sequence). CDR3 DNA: TGTGCCACCAGCAGATTAAAGGGACAGGGCTACGAGCAGTACTTC. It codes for CATSRLKGQGYEQYF.

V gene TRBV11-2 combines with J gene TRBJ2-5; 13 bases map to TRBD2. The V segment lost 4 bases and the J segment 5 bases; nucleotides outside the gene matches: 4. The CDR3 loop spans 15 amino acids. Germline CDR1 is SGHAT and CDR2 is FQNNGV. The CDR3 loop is CASSWTSGSTETQYF. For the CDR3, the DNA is TGTGCCAGCAGCTGGACTAGCGGGAGTACGGAGACCCAGTACTTC.

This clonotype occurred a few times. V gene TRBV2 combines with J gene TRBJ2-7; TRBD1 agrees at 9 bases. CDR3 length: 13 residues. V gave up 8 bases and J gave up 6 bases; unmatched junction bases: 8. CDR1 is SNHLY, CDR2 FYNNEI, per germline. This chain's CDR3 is CASRDRESGEQYF. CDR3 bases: TGTGCCAGCCGGGACAGGGAAAGTGGCGAGCAGTACTTC.

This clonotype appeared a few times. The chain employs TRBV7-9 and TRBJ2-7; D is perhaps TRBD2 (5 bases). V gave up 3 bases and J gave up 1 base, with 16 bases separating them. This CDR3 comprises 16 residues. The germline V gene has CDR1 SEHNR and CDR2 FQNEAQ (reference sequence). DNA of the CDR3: TGTGCCAGCAGCTTCGACAAGGATGGGAGTTCCTACGAGCAGTACTTC. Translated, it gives CASSFDKDGSSYEQYF.

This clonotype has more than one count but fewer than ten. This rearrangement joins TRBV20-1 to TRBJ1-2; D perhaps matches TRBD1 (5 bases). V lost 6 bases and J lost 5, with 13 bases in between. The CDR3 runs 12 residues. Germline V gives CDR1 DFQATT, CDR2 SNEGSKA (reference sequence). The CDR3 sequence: CSATDSEYGYTF. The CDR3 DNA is TGCAGTGCCACCGACAGCGAATATGGCTACACCTTC.

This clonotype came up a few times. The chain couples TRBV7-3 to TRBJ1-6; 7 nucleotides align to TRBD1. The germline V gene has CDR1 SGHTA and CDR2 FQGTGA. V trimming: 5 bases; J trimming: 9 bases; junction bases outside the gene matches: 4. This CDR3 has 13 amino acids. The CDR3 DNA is TGTGCCAGCAGCACGGGACAGTTTTCACCCCTCCACTTT. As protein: CASSTGQFSPLHF.

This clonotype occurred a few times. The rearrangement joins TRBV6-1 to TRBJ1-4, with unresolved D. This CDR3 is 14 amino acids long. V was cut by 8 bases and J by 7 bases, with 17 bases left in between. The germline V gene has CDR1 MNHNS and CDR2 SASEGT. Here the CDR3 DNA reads TGTGCCAGCGGGTTCGTACCCAGCAGTGAAAAACTGTTTTTT. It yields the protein CASGFVPSSEKLFF.

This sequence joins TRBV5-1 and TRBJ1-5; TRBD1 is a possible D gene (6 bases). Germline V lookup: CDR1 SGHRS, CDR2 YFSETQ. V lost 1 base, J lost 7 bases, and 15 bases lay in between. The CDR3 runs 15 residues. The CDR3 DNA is TGCGCCAGCAGCTTGTCCGCAGGGGAACGGCAGCCCCAGCATTTT. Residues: CASSLSAGERQPQHF.

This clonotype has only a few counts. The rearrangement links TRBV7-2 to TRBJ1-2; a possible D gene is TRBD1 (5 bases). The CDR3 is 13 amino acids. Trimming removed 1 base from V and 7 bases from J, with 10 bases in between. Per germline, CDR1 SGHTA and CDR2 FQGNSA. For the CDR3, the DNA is TGTGCCAGCAGCTTAGGGGGGGTTCGTGGCTACACCTTC. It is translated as CASSLGGVRGYTF.

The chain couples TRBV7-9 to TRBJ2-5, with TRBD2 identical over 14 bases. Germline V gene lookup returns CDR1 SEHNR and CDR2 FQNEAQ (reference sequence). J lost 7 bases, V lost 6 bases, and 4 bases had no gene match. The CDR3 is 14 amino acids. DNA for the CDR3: TGTGCCAGCAGTCCCGGGACTAGCGGGAGGACCCAGTACTTC. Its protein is CASSPGTSGRTQYF.

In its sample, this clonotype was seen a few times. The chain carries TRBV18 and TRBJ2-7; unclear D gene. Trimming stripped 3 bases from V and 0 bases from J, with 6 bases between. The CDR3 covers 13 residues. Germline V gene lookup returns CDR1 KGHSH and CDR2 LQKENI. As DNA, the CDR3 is TGTGCCAGCTCACCCGAAAGCTCCTACGAGCAGTACTTC. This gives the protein CASSPESSYEQYF.

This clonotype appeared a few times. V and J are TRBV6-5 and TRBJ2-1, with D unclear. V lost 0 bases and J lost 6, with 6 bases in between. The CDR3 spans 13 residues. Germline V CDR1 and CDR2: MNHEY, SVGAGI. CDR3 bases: TGTGCCAGCAGTTACTCGAGAGTCAATGAGCAGTTCTTC. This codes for CASSYSRVNEQFF.

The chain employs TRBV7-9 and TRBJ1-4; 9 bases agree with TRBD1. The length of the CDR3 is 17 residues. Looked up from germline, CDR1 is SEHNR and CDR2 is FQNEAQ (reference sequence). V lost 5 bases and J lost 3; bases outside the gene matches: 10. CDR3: CASSALPGQGSNEKLFF. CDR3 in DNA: TGTGCCAGCAGCGCCCTCCCGGGACAGGGATCTAATGAAAAACTGTTTTTT.

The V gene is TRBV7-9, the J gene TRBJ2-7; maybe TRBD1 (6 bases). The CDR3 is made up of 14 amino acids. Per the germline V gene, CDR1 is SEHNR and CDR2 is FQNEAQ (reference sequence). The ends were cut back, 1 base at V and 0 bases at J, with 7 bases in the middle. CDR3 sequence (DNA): TGTGCCAGCAGCTTAGGGGACACCTCCTACGAGCAGTACTTC. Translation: CASSLGDTSYEQYF.

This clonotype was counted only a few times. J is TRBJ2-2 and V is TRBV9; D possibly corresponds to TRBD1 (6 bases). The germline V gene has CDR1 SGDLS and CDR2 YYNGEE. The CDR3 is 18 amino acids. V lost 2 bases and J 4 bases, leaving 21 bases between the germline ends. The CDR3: CASSVQRGSWRSTGELFF. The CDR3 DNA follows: TGTGCCAGCAGCGTCCAAAGGGGGTCTTGGAGGAGCACCGGGGAGCTGTTTTTT.

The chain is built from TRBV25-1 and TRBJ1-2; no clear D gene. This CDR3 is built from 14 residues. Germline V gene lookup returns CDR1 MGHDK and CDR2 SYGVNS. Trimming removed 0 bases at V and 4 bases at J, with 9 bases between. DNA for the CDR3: TGTGCCAGCAGTGAATACGCCCAAAGCTATGGCTACACCTTC. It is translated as CASSEYAQSYGYTF.

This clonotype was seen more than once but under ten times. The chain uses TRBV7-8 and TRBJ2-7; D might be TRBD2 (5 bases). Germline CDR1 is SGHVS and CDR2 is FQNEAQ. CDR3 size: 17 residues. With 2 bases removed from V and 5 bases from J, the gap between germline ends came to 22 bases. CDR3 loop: CASSLRFVLASGHEQYF. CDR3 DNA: TGTGCCAGCAGCTTAAGGTTCGTTTTGGCCAGCGGCCACGAGCAGTACTTC. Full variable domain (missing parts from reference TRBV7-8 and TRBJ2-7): GAGVSQSPRYKVAKRGQDVALRCDPISGHVSLFWYQQALGQGPEFLTYFQNEAQLDKSGLPSDRFFAERPEGSVSTLKIQRTQQEDSAVYLCASSLRFVLASGHEQYFGPGTRLTVT.

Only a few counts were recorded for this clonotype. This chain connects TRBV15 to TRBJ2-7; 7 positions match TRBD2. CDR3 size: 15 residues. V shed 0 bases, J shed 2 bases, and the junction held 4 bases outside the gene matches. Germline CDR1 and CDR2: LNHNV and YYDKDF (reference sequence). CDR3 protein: CATSRDLLAAYEQYF. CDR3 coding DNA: TGTGCCACCAGCAGAGATCTGCTAGCGGCCTACGAGCAGTACTTC.

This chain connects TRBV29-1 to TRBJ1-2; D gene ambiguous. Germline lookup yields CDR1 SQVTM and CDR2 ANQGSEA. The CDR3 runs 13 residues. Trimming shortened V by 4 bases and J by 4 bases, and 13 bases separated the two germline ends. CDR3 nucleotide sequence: TGCAGCGTTGTTACCGTCGACCCCTATGGCTACACCTTC. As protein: CSVVTVDPYGYTF.

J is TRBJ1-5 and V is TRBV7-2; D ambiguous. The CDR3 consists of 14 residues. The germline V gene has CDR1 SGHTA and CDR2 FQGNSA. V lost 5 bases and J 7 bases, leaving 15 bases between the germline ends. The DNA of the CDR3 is TGTGCCAGCAGCCCCCGGAGTGCTGGGCAGCCCCAGCATTTT. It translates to CASSPRSAGQPQHF.